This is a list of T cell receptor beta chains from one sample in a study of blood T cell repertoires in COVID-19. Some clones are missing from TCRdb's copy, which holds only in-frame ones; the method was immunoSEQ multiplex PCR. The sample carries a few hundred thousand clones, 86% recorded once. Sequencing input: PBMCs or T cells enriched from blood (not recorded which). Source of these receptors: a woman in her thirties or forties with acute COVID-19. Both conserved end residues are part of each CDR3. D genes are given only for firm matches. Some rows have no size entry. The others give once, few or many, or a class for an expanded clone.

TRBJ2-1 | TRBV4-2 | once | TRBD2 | TGTGCCAGCAGCCAAGATCTCGCTAGCGGGAGAAGAAATGAGCAGTTCTTC | CASSQDLASGRRNEQFF
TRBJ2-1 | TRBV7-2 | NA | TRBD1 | TGTGCCAGCAGCACAAGGACAGGGAAGGGTGAGCAGTTCTTC | CASSTRTGKGEQFF
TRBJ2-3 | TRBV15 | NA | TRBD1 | TGTGCCACCAGCAGCTCCTCAACGGGACAGGGGTTCACAGATACGCAGTATTTT | CATSSSSTGQGFTDTQYF
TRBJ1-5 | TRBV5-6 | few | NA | TGTGCCAGCAGCTTGAACACGGAGAGGGTTTCCCAGCCCCAGCATTTT | CASSLNTERVSQPQHF
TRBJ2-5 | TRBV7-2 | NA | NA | TGTGCCAGCAGCTTAGGTTCGGGGGACCAAGAGACCCAGTACTTC | CASSLGSGDQETQYF
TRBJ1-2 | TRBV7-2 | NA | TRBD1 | TGTGCCAGCGGAAATAAACAGGGGATCAATGGCTACACCTTC | CASGNKQGINGYTF
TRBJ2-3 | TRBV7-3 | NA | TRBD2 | TGTGCCAGCAGCCTAGGGGTAGCGGGGAGCACAGATACGCAGTATTTT | CASSLGVAGSTDTQYF
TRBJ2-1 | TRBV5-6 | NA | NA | TGTGCCAGCAGCCGCGGACCCCAGACAGTTACGAAAACAGGGAGGTTCTTC | CASSRGPQTVTKTGRFF
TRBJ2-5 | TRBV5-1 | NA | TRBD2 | TGCGCCAGCAGCTTGGCTGGGCCTAGCGGGGTAAAATTCCAAGAGACCCAGTACTTC | CASSLAGPSGVKFQETQYF
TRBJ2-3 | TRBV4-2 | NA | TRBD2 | TGTGCCAGCAGCCTAGCGGGGGCGGTCACAGATACGCAGTATTTT | CASSLAGAVTDTQYF
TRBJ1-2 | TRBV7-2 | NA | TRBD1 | TGTGCCAGCAGCTTCGGACAGGGGATAGGAGGCTACACCTTC | CASSFGQGIGGYTF
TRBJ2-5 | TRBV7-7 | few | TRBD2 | TGTGCTAGCAGCGGTCGTACTAGCGGGAGGCCGGTGACCCAGTACTTC | CASSGRTSGRPVTQYF
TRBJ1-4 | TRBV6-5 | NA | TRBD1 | TGTGCCACCACCCTTACAGGGGGAACTAATGAAAAACTGTTTTTT | CATTLTGGTNEKLFF
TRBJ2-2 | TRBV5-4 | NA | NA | TGTGCCAGCAGCCCGGAGGGCTGGGGCGGGGAGCTGTTTTTT | CASSPEGWGGELFF
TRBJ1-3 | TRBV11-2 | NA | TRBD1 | TGTGCCAGCAGCCCGGGGACAGGCTCTGGAAACACCATATATTTT | CASSPGTGSGNTIYF
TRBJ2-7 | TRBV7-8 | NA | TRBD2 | TGTGCCAGCAGCTTAACTAGCGGAGTCTACGAGCAGTACTTC | CASSLTSGVYEQYF
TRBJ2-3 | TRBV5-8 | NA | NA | TGTGCCAGCAGCTTGGCCCAGGACAGAGCAACGGGGGATACGCAGTATTTT | CASSLAQDRATGDTQYF
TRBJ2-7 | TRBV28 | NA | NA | TGTGCCAGCAGTTCTCAAGCGGTAACTTACTACGAGCAGTACTTC | CASSSQAVTYYEQYF
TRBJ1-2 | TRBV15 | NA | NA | TGTGCCACCAGCAGAGATTTTACGGCGGGAGATGGCTACACCTTC | CATSRDFTAGDGYTF
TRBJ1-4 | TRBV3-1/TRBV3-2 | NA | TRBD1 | TGTGCCAGCAGCCGAGGGACAGGGAATGAAAAACTGTTTTTT | CASSRGTGNEKLFF
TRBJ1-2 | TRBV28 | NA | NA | TGTGCCAGCAGGGAAACAGTGGGCTATGGCTACACCTTC | CASRETVGYGYTF
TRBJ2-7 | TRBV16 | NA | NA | TGTGCCAGCAGCCAATCTTTGACTAGCTCCTACGAGCAGTACTTC | CASSQSLTSSYEQYF
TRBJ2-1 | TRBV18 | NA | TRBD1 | TGTGCCAGCTCACCACCCGGACAGGGGGGTGAGCAGTTCTTC | CASSPPGQGGEQFF
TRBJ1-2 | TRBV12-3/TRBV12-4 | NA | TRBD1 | TGTGCCAGCAGCTCGACAGGGGTCTATGGCTACACCTTC | CASSSTGVYGYTF
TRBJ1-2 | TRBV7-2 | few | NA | TGTGCCAGCAGCTTAATTGACGCAGGGAACTATGGCTACACCTTC | CASSLIDAGNYGYTF
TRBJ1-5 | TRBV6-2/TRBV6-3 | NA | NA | TGTGCCAGCAGTTACTTTTTAGGGCAGGGCGACTCCTGGGGTCAGCCCCAGCATTTT | CASSYFLGQGDSWGQPQHF
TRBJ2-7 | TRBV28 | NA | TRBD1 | TGTGCCAGCAGGGGTCCAGGGGGTACCTACGAGCAGTACTTC | CASRGPGGTYEQYF
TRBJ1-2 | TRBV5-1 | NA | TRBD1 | TGCGCCAGCAGCTTGGCCCGAGGATTGGACAGGGAACCCACCCACCGAATTTATCTTCCTGGCTACACCTTC | CASSLARGLDREPTHRIYLPGYTF
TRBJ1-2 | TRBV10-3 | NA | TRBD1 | TGTGCCATCAGTGAGCCGGGACAGATAATTTATGGCTACACCTTC | CAISEPGQIIYGYTF
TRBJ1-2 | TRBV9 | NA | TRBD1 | TGTGCCAGCAGCAGACAGGGACAGGGTGGGTATGGCTACACCTTC | CASSRQGQGGYGYTF
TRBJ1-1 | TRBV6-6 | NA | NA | TGTGCCAGCAGTTCCACGACAGGTTCGAGGGAAGCTTTCTTT | CASSSTTGSREAFF
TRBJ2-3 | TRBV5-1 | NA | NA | TGCGCCAGCAGCTCTAACGGGGGACCCACAGATACGCAGTATTTT | CASSSNGGPTDTQYF
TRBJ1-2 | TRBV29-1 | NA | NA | TGCAGCGTTAAAGAGGCAGGGGTGGTCTATGGCTACACCTTC | CSVKEAGVVYGYTF
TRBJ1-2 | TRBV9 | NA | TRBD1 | TGTGCCAGCAGCTCAGGACAGGGAAGTCAATTCTATGGCTACACCTTC | CASSSGQGSQFYGYTF